The text below deals with one T cell receptor (beta chain). Repertoires were generated with immunoSEQ multiplex PCR, while TCRdb's copy carries only in-frame clones and drops some. The sample contains more than 70,000 clones, just under 97% of which appear only once. This entry comes from a study of technical replicates of blood from a few donors. Trimming pared 3 bases from V and 3 bases from J, leaving 9 bases between. This CDR3 comprises 13 residues. Germline V gives CDR1 MGHRA, CDR2 YSYEKL. The receptor was derived from a human donor in good health. The chain couples TRBV4-1 to TRBJ2-7; possible D gene TRBD2, 5 bases. Sequenced: T cells isolated from PBMCs. The CDR3 DNA follows: TGCGCCAGCAGCCACTCGGAGGACTACGAGCAGTACTTC. As protein: CASSHSEDYEQYF.